One and the same sample provided the 23 T cell receptor beta chains below, sequenced in a study of identical twins. TCRdb processed the 5' RACE reads anew with MiXCR; each CDR3 protein has one entry. The table lists roughly 280,000 distinct CDR3 sequences, 9.5% of them singletons. The data also belong to a second study, concerning yellow fever vaccine responses in identical twins.

The sequenced material came from CD8+ T cells sorted from blood. The receptors stem from a woman under 30 in good health.

This chain connects TRBV11-2 to TRBJ2-5, with 14 nucleotides matching TRBD2. The CDR3 has 19 amino acids. Per the germline V gene, CDR1 is SGHAT and CDR2 is FQNNGV. The J segment lost 8 bases and the V segment lost 6 bases, leaving 20 bases of the junction unmatched. The CDR3 DNA reads TGTGCCAGCAGGGGGGCCGGGACTAGCGGGAGTTTCATATGGGAAACCCAGTACTTC. Its translation: CASRGAGTSGSFIWETQYF. Full variable domain (rest looked up from reference TRBV11-2 and TRBJ2-5): EAGVAQSPRYKIIEKRQSVAFWCNPISGHATLYWYQQILGQGPKLLIQFQNNGVVDDSQLPKDRFSAERLKGVDSTLKIQPAKLEDSAVYLCASRGAGTSGSFIWETQYFGPGTRLLVL.

This clonotype has ten or more counts. The chain employs TRBV20-1 and TRBJ2-7; 7 bases are a match to TRBD1. The ends lost 5 bases at V and 0 bases at J; junction bases unmatched: 19. The CDR3 spans 18 residues. The V gene's germline CDR1 is DFQATT and CDR2 SNEGSKA (reference sequence). The CDR3 loop reads CSAPDRDKLQISSYEQYF. The CDR3 DNA sequence: TGCAGTGCTCCAGACAGGGACAAACTTCAAATAAGCTCCTACGAGCAGTACTTC.

V gene TRBV11-2 combines with J gene TRBJ2-1; 7 bases are shared with TRBD2. Germline V gene sequence: CDR1 SGHAT, CDR2 FQNNGV. CDR3 length: 18 amino acids. The J segment lost 2 bases and the V segment lost 4 bases, leaving 14 bases of the junction unmatched. CDR3 sequence reads: CASSSTFPGTMTYNEQFF. CDR3 nucleotides: TGTGCCAGCAGCTCGACTTTTCCCGGGACTATGACCTACAATGAGCAGTTCTTC.

This clonotype was found a few times. The chain joins TRBV19 to TRBJ2-7; D perhaps matches TRBD2 (6 bases). This CDR3 has 13 residues. Trimming shortened V by 1 base and J by 5 bases, and 9 bases separated the two germline ends. Germline CDR1 LNHDA, CDR2 SQIVND (reference sequence). The CDR3 DNA reads as TGTGCCAGTAGTATAGGAGGGAGGAACGAGCAGTACTTC. Its translation is CASSIGGRNEQYF.

This clonotype was observed many times. The chain is built from TRBV3-1 and TRBJ2-1; D is possibly TRBD2 (5 bases). The ends were cut back, 10 bases at V and 6 bases at J, with 19 bases in the middle. Germline CDR1 reads LGHDT; CDR2 reads YNNKEL (reference sequence). The CDR3 consists of 14 residues. The CDR3 region is CATSLTGKGNEQFF. For the CDR3, the DNA is TGTGCCACGTCATTAACGGGAAAGGGCAATGAGCAGTTCTTC.

This clonotype has a handful of counts. The chain employs TRBV6-2 or TRBV6-3 and TRBJ2-5; the D gene is possibly TRBD2 (6 bases). V dropped 2 bases and J dropped 3 bases, with 13 bases sitting between them. Germline-derived CDR1 and CDR2 are MNHEY and SVGEGT. There are 15 residues in the CDR3. The CDR3 DNA reads as TGTGCCAGCAGTTACGAAGGTGGGGGGAAAGAGACCCAGTACTTC. It yields the protein CASSYEGGGKETQYF.

This clonotype was observed a handful of times. J is TRBJ2-1 and V is TRBV7-8; TRBD2 aligns across 7 bases. The CDR3 covers 16 residues. The J segment lost 5 bases and the V segment lost 0 bases, leaving 7 bases of the junction unmatched. CDR1 is SGHVS and CDR2 is FQNEAQ in the germline V gene. The CDR3 protein is CASSLAGWGGHNEQFF. The CDR3 DNA follows: TGTGCCAGCAGCTTAGCCGGTTGGGGGGGACACAATGAGCAGTTCTTC.

This chain links TRBV25-1 with TRBJ2-7, with D unresolved. Germline V gene sequence: CDR1 MGHDK, CDR2 SYGVNS. CDR3 length: 13 amino acids. The V gene lost 3 bases and the J gene lost 5 bases, with 11 bases spanning the gap. CDR3 sequence: CASSDTGWDEQYF. CDR3 coding DNA: TGTGCCAGCAGTGATACCGGGTGGGACGAGCAGTACTTC.

The chain carries TRBV12-3 or TRBV12-4 and TRBJ2-1; D might be TRBD2 (5 bases). The CDR3 extends over 14 amino acids. V gave up 2 bases and J gave up 7 bases, with 12 bases separating them. The chain's CDR3 is CASSLPQPGNEQFF. DNA for the CDR3: TGTGCCAGCAGTTTACCACAGCCGGGGAATGAGCAGTTCTTC.

The V gene is TRBV20-1, the J gene TRBJ2-1; the D is unclear. This CDR3 is built from 14 residues. Deletions cut 1 base from V and 0 bases from J, with 7 bases between. The germline V gene encodes CDR1 DFQATT and CDR2 SNEGSKA (reference sequence). The CDR3: CSARGQSSYNEQFF. As DNA, the CDR3 is TGCAGTGCTAGAGGGCAGAGCTCCTACAATGAGCAGTTCTTC.

This clonotype was detected only a few times. The gene calls are TRBV20-1 and TRBJ2-7, with D possibly being TRBD2 (5 bases). There are 14 residues in the CDR3. V lost 8 bases and J lost 3, with 20 bases in between. Germline values: CDR1 DFQATT, CDR2 SNEGSKA (reference sequence). For the CDR3, the DNA is TGCAGTTGCCTCAGCGTGGGAGATAACTACGAGCAGTACTTC. Translating it yields CSCLSVGDNYEQYF.

The chain combines TRBV29-1 with TRBJ2-3; the match to TRBD1 covers 9 bases. The germline V gene has CDR1 SQVTM and CDR2 ANQGSEA. Trimming removed 1 base from V and 2 bases from J; junction bases left unmatched: 4. This CDR3 comprises 15 residues. In DNA, the CDR3 is TGCAGCGTTGAAGTCGACAGGGGGTACACAGATACGCAGTATTTT. It codes for CSVEVDRGYTDTQYF.

The chain links TRBV10-3 to TRBJ2-6; the match to TRBD2 covers 9 bases. V was pared by 2 bases and J by 2 bases, with 16 bases of the junction left unmatched. The CDR3 sequence is 21 residues long. Germline assignment: CDR1 ENHRY and CDR2 SYGVKD. The CDR3 is CAISEEIGSGSGIAGANVLTF. CDR3 nucleotides: TGTGCCATCAGTGAGGAAATCGGTAGCGGGAGTGGAATCGCTGGGGCCAACGTCCTGACTTTC.

Many counts were recorded for this clonotype. The rearrangement joins TRBV7-2 to TRBJ2-4; 7 bases agree with TRBD2. Trimming cost V 7 bases and J 2 bases; bases outside gene matches: 14. The CDR3 spans 17 residues. Per germline, CDR1 SGHTA and CDR2 FQGNSA. The CDR3 region has the DNA TGTGCCAGCACATCATATGGGGGGGAAAAGACCAAAAACATTCAGTACTTC. Its translation is CASTSYGGEKTKNIQYF. Based on the CDR3 plus reference TRBV7-2 and TRBJ2-4, the full variable domain is GAGVSQSPSNKVTEKGKDVELRCDPISGHTALYWYRQSLGQGLEFLIYFQGNSAPDKSGLPSDRFSAERTGGSVSTLTIQRTQQEDSAVYLCASTSYGGEKTKNIQYFGAGTRLSVL.

This clonotype was observed a handful of times. The rearrangement links TRBV25-1 to TRBJ2-3, with TRBD1 identical over 7 bases. CDR3 size: 13 residues. The germline gives CDR1 MGHDK, CDR2 SYGVNS. V shed 6 bases and J 4 bases; nucleotides not matched to a gene: 4. This CDR3 is CASSRTGADTQYF. CDR3 DNA sequence: TGTGCCAGCAGCCGAACAGGGGCAGATACGCAGTATTTT.

The chain carries TRBV15 and TRBJ2-3, with 9 bases identical to TRBD2. The V and J ends lost 9 bases and 3 bases, in that order; junction bases with no gene match: 7. The length of the CDR3 is 14 residues. CDR1 and CDR2 (germline): LNHNV, YYDKDF (reference sequence). CDR3 in DNA: TGTGCCACAAAACTAGCGGGTTGGACAGATACGCAGTATTTT. Protein product: CATKLAGWTDTQYF.

This clonotype was seen only a few times. The gene calls are TRBV3-1 and TRBJ1-2, with a possible D match to TRBD1 (6 bases). The CDR3 sequence is 12 residues long. The germline CDR1 and CDR2 sequences are LGHDT and YNNKEL (reference sequence). V was clipped by 10 bases and J by 4 bases, with 13 bases between them. CDR3 sequence: CATAGGTYGYTF. The CDR3 coding sequence is TGTGCCACCGCGGGGGGCACCTATGGCTACACCTTC.

This clonotype was seen at least ten times. This chain connects TRBV7-9 to TRBJ2-7; D not resolved. Germline V gene lookup returns CDR1 SEHNR and CDR2 FQNEAQ (reference sequence). The CDR3 is 13 amino acids. The V and J ends lost 5 bases and 9 bases respectively, with 17 bases between them. DNA of the CDR3: TGTGCCAGCAGCGCCGGGCTCGTTGGGGTGCAGTACTTC. The encoded protein is CASSAGLVGVQYF. The variable domain in full, completed from reference TRBV7-9 and TRBJ2-7, reads DTGVSQNPRHKITKRGQNVTFRCDPISEHNRLYWYRQTLGQGPEFLTYFQNEAQLEKSRLLSDRFSAERPKGSFSTLEIQRTEQGDSAMYLCASSAGLVGVQYFGPGTRLTVT.

This clonotype was detected a few times. The V gene is TRBV7-9, the J gene TRBJ2-1; 10 bases line up with TRBD2. J gave up 6 bases and V 5 bases, and 10 bases lay outside the gene matches. CDR1 is SEHNR and CDR2 is FQNEAQ in the germline V gene (reference sequence). The CDR3 runs 16 residues. The CDR3: CASSLPLAGAGNEQFF. Written as DNA, the CDR3 is TGTGCCAGCAGCCTCCCCCTAGCGGGAGCTGGCAATGAGCAGTTCTTC.

The sample holds a few counts of this clonotype. J is TRBJ2-1 and V is TRBV4-3; TRBD2 matches at 9 bases. Germline V gene data show CDR1 as LGHNA and CDR2 as YSLEER. The V segment lost 0 bases and the J segment 7 bases; nucleotides outside the gene matches: 4. The CDR3 runs 15 residues. CDR3 loop: CASSQDGLARNEQFF. As DNA, the CDR3 is TGCGCCAGCAGCCAAGACGGACTAGCGCGGAATGAGCAGTTCTTC.

This clonotype was seen only a few times. This chain uses TRBV7-8 with TRBJ2-1, with 14 bases fitting TRBD2. Germline V gene lookup returns CDR1 SGHVS and CDR2 FQNEAQ. The CDR3 is 15 residues long. Trimming cost V 5 bases and J 8 bases; bases outside gene matches: 5. Here the CDR3 reads CASSQTSGRADEQFF. Written as DNA, the CDR3 is TGTGCCAGCAGCCAGACTAGCGGGAGGGCCGATGAGCAGTTCTTC.

The rearrangement joins TRBV18 to TRBJ1-5, with TRBD1 matching over 7 bases. Trimming took 2 bases from V and 3 from J; bases not matched to a gene: 4. The CDR3 covers 15 residues. Germline lookup yields CDR1 KGHSH and CDR2 LQKENI. CDR3 bases: TGTGCCAGCTCACCAGATGAGGGGGCCAATCAGCCCCAGCATTTT. Translating gives CASSPDEGANQPQHF.

The rearrangement links TRBV7-3 to TRBJ2-2; TRBD1 or TRBD2 may be the D gene (6 bases each). Germline V CDR1 and CDR2: SGHTA, FQGTGA. Trimming cost V 0 bases and J 6 bases, with 14 bases left between them. The CDR3 is 16 amino acids. The CDR3: CASSLTSGAGPGELFF. The CDR3 bases are TGTGCCAGCAGCTTAACGTCGGGGGCTGGTCCCGGGGAGCTGTTTTTT.